The following is a TCR beta chain sequence with its context. Clones were read by immunoSEQ multiplex PCR, and TCRdb kept only the in-frame ones, dropping some. The sample shows about 440,000 clones, less than 95% of them seen only once. From germline, CDR1 is SNHLY and CDR2 FYNNEI. The CDR3 is made up of 14 amino acids. V lost 1 base and J lost 2, with 5 bases in between. This specimen belongs to a study of blood T cell repertoires in COVID-19. Study in general: The samples span acute and convalescent COVID-19 from the United States, Italy and Spain.

The study drew participants aged roughly 18 to 95 years from about two dozen US areas. Cohort 3 donors counted as recovered after two negative PCRs, clearance, or resolved symptoms. This TCR was sampled from a man younger than 35 who had recovered from COVID-19. Sequences were obtained from PBMCs or T cells enriched from blood (not recorded which). The genes are TRBV2 and TRBJ1-4, with no clear D. The CDR3 coding sequence is TGTGCCAGCAGTGAAGGGCAGACTAATGAAAAACTGTTTTTT. This translates into CASSEGQTNEKLFF.